This T cell receptor (beta chain) originates from a study of patients and donors after allogeneic stem cell transplantation. CDR1 is ENHRY, CDR2 SYGVKD, per germline. The CDR3 has 15 residues. Trimming took 10 bases from V and 0 from J; bases not matched to a gene: 5. One entry per CDR3 protein, called by TCRdb with MiXCR from the RT-PCR reads. The data contain 800,000 to 1,000,000 distinct CDR3 sequences, about 20% of them singletons. This rearrangement joins TRBV10-3 to TRBJ2-2; 10 bases are shared with TRBD2. Sequencing was done on a sample of blood, either unsorted or a sorted T cell fraction (not recorded which). This sequence originates from a human donor who was either an allogeneic HSCT recipient or a stem cell or donor lymphocyte infusion donor (not recorded which). It is not recorded whose cells these are; they may come from a transplant donor. The CDR3 sequence: CATIAGGPNTGELFF. The DNA of the CDR3 is TGTGCCACCATAGCGGGAGGACCGAACACCGGGGAGCTGTTTTTT.